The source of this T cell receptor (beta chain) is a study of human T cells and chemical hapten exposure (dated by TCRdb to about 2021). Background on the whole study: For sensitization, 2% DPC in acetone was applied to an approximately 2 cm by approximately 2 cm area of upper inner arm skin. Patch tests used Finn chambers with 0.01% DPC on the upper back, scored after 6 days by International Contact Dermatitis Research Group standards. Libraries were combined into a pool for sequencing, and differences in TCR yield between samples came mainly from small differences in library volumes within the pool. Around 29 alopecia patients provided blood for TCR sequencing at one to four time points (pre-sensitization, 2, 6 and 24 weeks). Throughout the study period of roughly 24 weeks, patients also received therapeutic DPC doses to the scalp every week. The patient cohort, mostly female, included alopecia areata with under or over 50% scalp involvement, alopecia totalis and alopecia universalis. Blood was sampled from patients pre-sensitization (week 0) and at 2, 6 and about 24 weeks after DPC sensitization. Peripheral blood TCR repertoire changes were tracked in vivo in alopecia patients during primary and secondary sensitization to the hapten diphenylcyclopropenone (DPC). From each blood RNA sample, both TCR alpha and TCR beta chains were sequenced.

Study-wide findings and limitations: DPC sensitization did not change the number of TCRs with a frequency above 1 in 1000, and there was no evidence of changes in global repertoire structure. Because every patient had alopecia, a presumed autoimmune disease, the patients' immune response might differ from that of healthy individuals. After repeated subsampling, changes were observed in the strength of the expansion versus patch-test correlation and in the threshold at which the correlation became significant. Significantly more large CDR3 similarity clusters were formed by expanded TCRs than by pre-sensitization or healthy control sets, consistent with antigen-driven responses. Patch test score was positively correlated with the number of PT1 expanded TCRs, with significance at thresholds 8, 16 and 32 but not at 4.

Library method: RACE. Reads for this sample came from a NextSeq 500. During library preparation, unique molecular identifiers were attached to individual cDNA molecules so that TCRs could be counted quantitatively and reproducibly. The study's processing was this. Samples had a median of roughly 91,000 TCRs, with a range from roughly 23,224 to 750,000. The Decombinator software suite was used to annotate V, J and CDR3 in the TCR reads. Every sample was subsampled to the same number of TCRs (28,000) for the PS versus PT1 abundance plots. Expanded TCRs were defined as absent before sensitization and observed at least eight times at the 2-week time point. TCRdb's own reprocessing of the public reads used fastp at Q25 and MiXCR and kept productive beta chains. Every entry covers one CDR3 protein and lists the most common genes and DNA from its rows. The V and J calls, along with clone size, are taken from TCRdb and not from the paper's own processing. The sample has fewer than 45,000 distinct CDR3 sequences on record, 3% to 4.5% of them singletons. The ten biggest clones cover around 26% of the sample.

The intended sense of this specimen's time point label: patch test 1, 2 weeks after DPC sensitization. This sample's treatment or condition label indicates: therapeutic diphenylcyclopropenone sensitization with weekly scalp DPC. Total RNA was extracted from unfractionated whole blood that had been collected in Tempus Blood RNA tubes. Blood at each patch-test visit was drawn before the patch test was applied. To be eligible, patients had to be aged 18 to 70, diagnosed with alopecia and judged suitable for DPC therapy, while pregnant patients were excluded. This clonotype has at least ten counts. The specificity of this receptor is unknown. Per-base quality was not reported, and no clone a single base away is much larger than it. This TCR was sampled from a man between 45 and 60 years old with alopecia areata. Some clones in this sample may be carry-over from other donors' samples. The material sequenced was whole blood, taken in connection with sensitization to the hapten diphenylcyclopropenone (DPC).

The nucleotide sequence is TGTGCCAGCAGGAGAGAACAGGGAGAGTCCTACGAGCAGTACTTC. This is translated as CASRREQGESYEQYF. The chain is encoded by TRBV6-5 joined to TRBJ2-7; the D gene is perhaps TRBD1, from 6 matching bases. The germline V gene supplies CDR1 MNHEY and CDR2 SVGAGI. From the cysteine through the phenylalanine, the CDR3 covers 15 amino acids. CDR3 DNA only is kept here, 45 bases in frame from base 1. At the junction V is shortened by 6 bases and J by 1 base, with 16 bases in between.